Detailed here is one T cell receptor beta chain. Its target is unknown. The data stem from a study of cytomegalovirus exposure and HLA in healthy donors. Study-level points and caveats: In a later analysis, a missense DCLRE1C variant was linked to TCR beta V- and J-gene trimming.

Germline CDR1 is GTSNPN and CDR2 is SVGIG (reference sequence). The CDR3 runs 14 residues. V lost 5 bases and J lost 4; bases outside the gene matches: 7. The PCR was carried out with 60 Vbeta primers and 13 Jbeta primers. Profiled with immunoSEQ multiplex PCR; TCRdb holds only in-frame clones, not every one. The sample has approximately 94,000 clones, around three quarters seen once; the top ten hold 5% to 5.5%. The sequenced sample consisted of PBMCs. This receptor was taken from a man in his thirties or forties in good health and CMV-seropositive. V is TRBV30 and J is TRBJ2-3, with TRBD2 matching over 9 bases. CDR3 DNA sequence: TGTGCCTGGGAACGGCGGGAGGGTCCAGATACGCAGTATTTT. Translating gives CAWERREGPDTQYF.